Listed here is a single T cell receptor beta chain. Its specific antigen is unknown. No qualities accompany the bases; no much larger clone lies one base away. This sample is drawn from a study of siplizumab effects on memory and regulatory T cells (dated by TCRdb to 2018 to 2020). Study-level background: The effect of the anti-CD2 antibody siplizumab on alloreactive T-cell subsets was examined in allogeneic mixed lymphocyte reactions constructed from human PBMCs. Results and caveats for the whole study, not just this receptor: Roughly 75-97% of proliferating CD4+ or CD8+ clones could not be assigned a naive or memory phenotype. Unstimulated naive T cells appeared more diverse than memory T cells, and naive cells seemed to contribute substantially to the alloresponse. Among mappable alloreactive CD4+ clones, an average Treg-derived fraction of 68.8% was observed with siplizumab, compared with roughly 28% in control reactions. The cumulative frequency of alloreactive sequences traceable to unstimulated CD4+ memory T cells was significantly reduced by siplizumab. Sequences below about 10^-5 frequency were poorly captured, so only a minor fraction of alloreactive clones could be mapped to unstimulated subsets. Whether proliferating Tregs from siplizumab cultures were suppressive was not functionally confirmed.

Libraries came from the immunoSEQ multiplex PCR assay. Roughly 10^5 TCR templates per sample were assayed on the deep sequencing platform. Genomic DNA extracted from sorted T cells was used for TCRbeta CDR3 sequencing. Per the authors' processing: The R programming language was used for the clonal analysis of the TCRbeta CDR3 data. Unstimulated samples were compared with post-reaction CFSE-low samples to define alloreactive CD4+ and CD8+ clones. Regulatory or non-regulatory origin was assigned to alloreactive CD4+ clones by matching of sequences to sorted unstimulated Treg and non-Treg repertoires. Imported from immuneACCESS, the table was reduced by TCRdb to in-frame sequences with V and J called. These copies leave out some clones; in studies compared against another copy, an unresolved V gene accounts for under half, and the cause of the remainder is not known. V and J calls and clone size come straight from that table; D and trimming were deduced from the DNA. The sample table contains approximately 48,000 clones; only one count was recorded for over 85% of them. The ten top clones hold under 20% of the sample.

CDR1 and CDR2 are drawn from the germline V gene: SNHLY, FYNNEI. Including cysteine and phenylalanine, the CDR3 has 14 amino acids. Only the CDR3 portion is preserved as DNA: 42 bases, with reading frame beginning at the first base. The trim is 6 bases for V and 5 bases for J, with a gap of 17 bases between the germline ends. Sorted unstimulated T cells, along with proliferating T cells recovered from mixed lymphocyte reactions, underwent TCRbeta CDR3 sequencing. Fresh whole blood from roughly ten HLA-typed healthy donors was used to isolate PBMCs. The sequence is built from TRBV2 and TRBJ2-7, with a tentative D gene TRBD1 over 5 matching bases. This receptor was taken from a human donor in good health. Sequenced input: CD8+ T cells sorted from blood. The CDR3 is CASRAAGSLNEQYF. The DNA is as follows: TGTGCCAGCAGGGCGGCAGGGTCGCTCAACGAGCAGTACTTC.